This TCR beta chain is from a study of cytomegalovirus exposure and HLA in healthy donors. The study, taken as a whole, reports: Clusters of TCRs from the first cohort tended to co-occur in the roughly 120 validation repertoires (as a later analysis found).

The CDR3 consists of 19 residues. Germline V gene lookup returns CDR1 MDHEN and CDR2 SYDVKM. The V gene end was trimmed by 4 bases and the J gene end by 4 bases; junction bases not matched to a gene: 10. The table lists this clone with a count of one. Its antigen is not known. Libraries were prepared by immunoSEQ multiplex PCR; TCRdb keeps only in-frame clonotypes and omits some of them. The sample lists 200,000 or so clones, 84% occurring once. The chain uses TRBV28 and TRBJ2-1; 16 bases map to TRBD2. The clonotype was recovered from a man aged 18 to 29 in good health and CMV-seropositive. The sample taken for sequencing was PBMCs. The CDR3 loop is CASSSAGTSGRGYYNEQFF. CDR3 in DNA: TGTGCCAGCAGTTCCGCGGGGACTAGCGGGAGGGGGTATTACAATGAGCAGTTCTTC.